Here is one TCR beta chain with its context. Trimming removed 5 bases from V and 5 bases from J, with 8 bases in between. This CDR3 region has 12 residues. The germline gives CDR1 MNHEY, CDR2 SVGEGT. Per the original methods: Estimates of nucleated cell counts were drawn from the amplification of reference gene primers. Clones were read by immunoSEQ multiplex PCR, and TCRdb kept only the in-frame ones, dropping some. V, J and clone size reflect that table, while D and trimming were determined from the DNA. The sample has about 210,000 clones, 85% to 90% seen once. The data were obtained in a study of blood T cell repertoires in COVID-19. Turning to the study itself: Sample material is recorded as cDNA or gDNA derived from T cells, B-cell-depleted T cells, or PBMCs.

Material: peripheral blood. This receptor was identified in a man younger than 35 with active or convalescent COVID-19. The rearrangement uses TRBV6-2 or TRBV6-3 and TRBJ2-3; tentatively, D is TRBD2 (6 bases). The CDR3 DNA follows: TGTGCCAGCAGTCGACTAGTAGATACGCAGTATTTT. Protein sequence: CASSRLVDTQYF.